These 27 T cell receptor beta chains originate from one sample sequenced in a study of shared clonotypes between healthy human individuals. Sequencing was performed with immunoSEQ multiplex PCR; in TCRdb, only in-frame clones are kept and a portion is missing. Among 2,500,000 or so clones listed, 85% to 95% were seen once. The sample consisted of naive CD4+ T cells sorted from blood. The subset denotes: CD45RA+ positively selected. These receptors all stem from a man between 18 and 29 years old in good health.

The chain combines TRBV19 with TRBJ1-2; D gene ambiguous. This CDR3 spans 12 amino acids. V shed 5 bases and J shed 4 bases, with 8 bases lying between them. Germline values: CDR1 LNHDA, CDR2 SQIVND (reference sequence). CDR3 residues: CASSHTIYGYTF. The CDR3 bases are TGTGCCAGTAGTCATACGATCTATGGCTACACCTTC. Using reference TRBV19 and TRBJ1-2 for the parts outside the CDR3, the full variable domain is DGGITQSPKYLFRKEGQNVTLSCEQNLNHDAMYWYRQDPGQGLRLIYYSQIVNDFQKGDIAEGYSVSREKKESFPLTVTSAQKNPTAFYLCASSHTIYGYTFGSGTRLTVV.

This chain connects TRBV2 to TRBJ1-3; perhaps TRBD1 as D (5 bases). Germline V lookup: CDR1 SNHLY, CDR2 FYNNEI. Trimming removed 8 bases from V and 0 bases from J, with 17 bases in between. The length of the CDR3 is 16 residues. The CDR3 region has the DNA TGTGCCAGCGGTGCCGGGACGGTCAACTCTGGAAACACCATATATTTT. This translates into CASGAGTVNSGNTIYF.

V is TRBV5-1 and J is TRBJ1-2; TRBD1 agrees at 8 bases. The CDR3 contains 15 residues. The junction had 15 bases not matched to a gene; V was cut back by 7 bases and J by 7 bases. Germline values: CDR1 SGHRS, CDR2 YFSETQ. The CDR3 DNA follows: TGCGCCAGCGACGCCGAAGGACAGGGTACCGGTGGCTACACCTTC. Translation gives CASDAEGQGTGGYTF.

The J gene is TRBJ1-5, the V gene TRBV6-4; D perhaps matches TRBD1 (6 bases). CDR3 length: 18 amino acids. Trimming shortened V by 6 bases and J by 3 bases, and 24 bases separated the two germline ends. The germline gives CDR1 MRHNA, CDR2 SNTAGT. In DNA form, the CDR3 reads TGTGCCAGCAGGGGACAAGTTGTCCCGACCACCCCCAATCAGCCCCAGCATTTT. It yields the protein CASRGQVVPTTPNQPQHF.

The table lists this clone with a few counts. The chain combines TRBV9 with TRBJ2-7; D might be TRBD1 (6 bases). CDR1 and CDR2 from the germline V gene are SGDLS and YYNGEE. The CDR3 has 16 residues. V was clipped by 2 bases and J by 2 bases, with 17 bases between them. This CDR3 is CASSVRLTGSTYEQYF. The CDR3 DNA is TGTGCCAGCAGCGTCCGACTAACAGGGAGTACCTACGAGCAGTACTTC. Complete variable domain (other parts from reference TRBV9 and TRBJ2-7): DSGVTQTPKHLITATGQRVTLRCSPRSGDLSVYWYQQSLDQGLQFLIQYYNGEERAKGNILERFSAQQFPDLHSELNLSSLELGDSALYFCASSVRLTGSTYEQYFGPGTRLTVT.

V gene TRBV6-5 combines with J gene TRBJ2-1; D is ambiguous. The ends were cut back, 7 bases at V and 3 bases at J, with 10 bases in the middle. The CDR3 covers 13 residues. The germline V gene has CDR1 MNHEY and CDR2 SVGAGI. The CDR3 region has the DNA TGTGCCAGCACCCCAAGCCTCTACAATGAGCAGTTCTTC. The encoded protein is CASTPSLYNEQFF.

The chain couples TRBV18 to TRBJ1-1; 9 bases fit TRBD1. This CDR3 comprises 14 residues. Per the germline V gene, CDR1 is KGHSH and CDR2 is LQKENI. V lost 3 bases and J lost 5; bases outside the gene matches: 4. This chain's CDR3 is CASSPGTGWTEAFF. The CDR3 DNA reads as TGTGCCAGCTCACCCGGGACAGGGTGGACTGAAGCTTTCTTT.

The V and J genes are TRBV18 and TRBJ2-7, with a possible D match to TRBD2 (5 bases). Deletions cut 3 bases from V and 2 bases from J, with 11 bases between. CDR3 length equals 14 residues. CDR1 is KGHSH, CDR2 LQKENI, per germline. CDR3 protein: CASSPRTEPYEQYF. The CDR3 DNA is TGTGCCAGCTCACCCCGGACTGAGCCCTACGAGCAGTACTTC.

The chain carries TRBV7-9 and TRBJ2-7; tentatively, D is TRBD1 (6 bases). Trimming removed 1 base from V and 3 bases from J, with 16 bases in between. CDR3 length equals 16 residues. From germline, CDR1 is SEHNR and CDR2 FQNEAQ (reference sequence). This CDR3 reads CASSLVPRGMGYEQYF. CDR3 in DNA: TGTGCCAGCAGCTTAGTCCCCAGGGGAATGGGCTACGAGCAGTACTTC.

Regarding this clone: Different DNA sequences within this sample yield the same CDR3. The chain has TRBV25-1 and TRBJ2-7; unclear D gene. This CDR3 is built from 14 residues. Germline V gene lookup returns CDR1 MGHDK and CDR2 SYGVNS. V shed 3 bases and J shed 0 bases, with 9 bases lying between them. The CDR3 spells CASSESGSSYEQYF. For the CDR3, the DNA is TGTGCCAGCAGTGAGTCAGGTAGCTCCTACGAGCAGTACTTC.

CDR3 protein: CASSLGAPGVDEQFF. In DNA, the CDR3 is TGTGCCAGCAGCTTAGGGGCGCCAGGCGTTGATGAGCAGTTCTTC. The rearrangement links TRBV7-9 to TRBJ2-1; no definite D call. Germline assignment: CDR1 SEHNR and CDR2 FQNEAQ (reference sequence). This CDR3 is built from 15 residues. V was cut by 1 base and J by 8 bases, with 15 bases left in between.

V is TRBV6-5 and J is TRBJ1-2; a possible D gene is TRBD1 (5 bases). V gave up 5 bases and J gave up 7 bases, with 11 bases separating them. This CDR3 is built from 12 residues. Germline values: CDR1 MNHEY, CDR2 SVGAGI. This CDR3 reads CASSAGGGGYTF. The DNA for the CDR3 is TGTGCCAGCAGTGCCGGGGGTGGTGGCTACACCTTC.

With respect to this clone: The sample holds other DNA sequences that translate to the same CDR3. In DNA form, the CDR3 reads TGCGCCAGCAGCTTCAGGGGTAGCACAGATACGCAGTATTTT. Its protein product is CASSFRGSTDTQYF. The chain couples TRBV5-1 to TRBJ2-3; a weak D match, TRBD1 (6 bases). The V end lost 2 bases, the J end lost 0 bases, and 7 bases lay between the germline ends. Germline CDR1 SGHRS, CDR2 YFSETQ. CDR3 size: 14 residues.

This clone was counted once. The same CDR3 also results from other DNA sequences found in this sample. This chain joins TRBV6-5 and TRBJ2-7; D may correspond to TRBD1 or TRBD2 (5 bases each). With 5 bases removed from V and 2 bases from J, the gap between germline ends came to 10 bases. The CDR3 has 13 residues. Germline values: CDR1 MNHEY, CDR2 SVGAGI. CDR3 loop: CASSRGQPYEQYF. DNA of the CDR3: TGTGCCAGCAGTCGGGGCCAACCCTACGAGCAGTACTTC.

This clone was counted once. The chain combines TRBV4-1 with TRBJ2-3, with TRBD1 as a possible D gene (6 bases). This CDR3 has 16 amino acids. The germline gives CDR1 MGHRA, CDR2 YSYEKL. Trimming shortened V by 1 base and J by 4 bases, and 15 bases separated the two germline ends. CDR3 DNA sequence: TGCGCCAGCAGCCAAGCCGGGACAAAAGGCGCAGATACGCAGTATTTT. Amino acids: CASSQAGTKGADTQYF.

On this clone itself: The junction departs from the called germline gene at one end, perhaps through a read error. The V gene is TRBV7-7, the J gene TRBJ2-2; weak D call: TRBD2 (5 bases). Germline V gene data show CDR1 as SSHAT and CDR2 as FNYEAQ (reference sequence). The CDR3 sequence is 14 residues long. The CDR3 sequence: CASSLAHGAGELFF. For the CDR3, the DNA is TGTGCTAGCAGCTTAGCGCACGGCGCCGGGGAGCTGTTTTTT.

Concerning this clone: Other DNA sequences within the sample encode an identical CDR3. The chain employs TRBV18 and TRBJ2-5, with 8 bases lining up with TRBD1. The V gene's germline CDR1 is KGHSH and CDR2 LQKENI. V shed 3 bases, J shed 5 bases, and the junction held 2 bases outside the gene matches. The length of the CDR3 is 13 residues. The CDR3 DNA sequence: TGTGCCAGCTCACCCCAGGGGGCGGAGACCCAGTACTTC. This sequence encodes CASSPQGAETQYF.

The chain employs TRBV2 and TRBJ2-1, with 12 bases fitting TRBD1. V lost 3 bases to trimming and J lost 15 bases; unmatched junction nucleotides: 9. The length of the CDR3 is 14 residues. Germline CDR1 reads SNHLY; CDR2 reads FYNNEI. CDR3 sequence: CASSDPGQGARRFF. As DNA, the CDR3 is TGTGCCAGCAGTGATCCGGGACAGGGGGCGCGGCGGTTCTTC.

The chain has TRBV4-1 and TRBJ2-3; D is ambiguous. The germline V gene encodes CDR1 MGHRA and CDR2 YSYEKL. V shed 0 bases and J shed 2 bases, with 9 bases lying between them. The CDR3 consists of 15 residues. The CDR3 region has the DNA TGCGCCAGCAGCCAAGAACCCGCGAACACAGATACGCAGTATTTT. The encoded protein is CASSQEPANTDTQYF.

This chain joins TRBV7-2 and TRBJ2-7, with 11 positions matching TRBD2. The CDR3 extends over 16 amino acids. The V and J ends lost 5 bases and 4 bases, in that order; junction bases with no gene match: 10. The germline CDR1 and CDR2 sequences are SGHTA and FQGNSA. The chain's CDR3 is CASSTSIAGGVYEQYF. As DNA, the CDR3 is TGTGCCAGCAGCACCTCTATAGCGGGAGGGGTTTACGAGCAGTACTTC.

Concerning this clone itself: The sample contains more than one DNA sequence encoding this CDR3. The chain recombines TRBV5-1 with TRBJ1-4; possibly TRBD1 for D (5 bases). The germline gives CDR1 SGHRS, CDR2 YFSETQ. This CDR3 spans 14 amino acids. V lost 0 bases and J lost 6, with 9 bases in between. CDR3 sequence reads: CASSLGGDHEKLFF. The CDR3 region has the DNA TGCGCCAGCAGCTTGGGTGGGGACCATGAAAAACTGTTTTTT.

This clone showed up just a few times. This rearrangement joins TRBV10-1 to TRBJ2-2; D perhaps matches TRBD1 (5 bases). V was clipped by 3 bases and J by 3 bases, with 8 bases between them. This CDR3 region has 14 residues. From germline, CDR1 is WNHNN and CDR2 SYGVQD (reference sequence). CDR3 protein: CASSERQYTGELFF. The CDR3 region has the DNA TGCGCCAGCAGTGAAAGACAGTACACCGGGGAGCTGTTTTTT.

The V gene is TRBV7-3, the J gene TRBJ2-7; 9 positions match TRBD1. The CDR3 spans 15 residues. Trimming cost V 5 bases and J 4 bases; bases outside gene matches: 9. The germline gives CDR1 SGHTA, CDR2 FQGTGA. The CDR3 DNA reads TGTGCCAGCAGCCTGAGCGGGACAGGGTCGTACGAGCAGTACTTC. Translating gives CASSLSGTGSYEQYF.

The chain has TRBV11-3 and TRBJ1-6; D remains ambiguous. Deletions cut 0 bases from V and 8 bases from J, with 5 bases between. The CDR3 runs to 13 residues. The germline CDR1 and CDR2 sequences are SGHNT and YENEEA. CDR3 in amino acids: CASSLDGDSPLHF. The DNA of the CDR3 is TGTGCCAGCAGCTTAGATGGTGATTCACCCCTCCACTTT.

The rearrangement links TRBV27 to TRBJ1-2, with 7 bases aligning to TRBD1. The V segment lost 4 bases and the J segment 3 bases; nucleotides outside the gene matches: 5. This CDR3 comprises 14 residues. Germline CDR1 and CDR2: MNHEY and SMNVEV (reference sequence). The CDR3 sequence: CASSYRGGDYGYTF. CDR3 in DNA: TGTGCCAGCAGTTACAGGGGTGGGGACTATGGCTACACCTTC.

This clone was counted a single time. V and J are TRBV11-3 and TRBJ2-1; TRBD2 matches at 8 bases. With V trimmed by 2 bases and J by 4 bases, 4 bases remained unmatched. The CDR3 length is 15 residues. Germline lookup yields CDR1 SGHNT and CDR2 YENEEA. CDR3 sequence reads: CASSLYLAGYNEQFF. As DNA, the CDR3 is TGTGCCAGCAGCTTATATCTAGCGGGTTACAATGAGCAGTTCTTC.

The CDR3 here is CASSLGYEQFF. CDR3 in DNA: TGTGCCAGCAGTTTAGGCTACGAGCAGTTCTTC. The chain couples TRBV6-1 to TRBJ2-1, with no clear D. V was cut by 5 bases and J by 10 bases, with 9 bases left in between. Germline V gives CDR1 MNHNS, CDR2 SASEGT. The CDR3 length is 11 residues.